This entry lists 17 T cell receptor beta chains sequenced from one sample in a study of cytomegalovirus exposure and HLA in healthy donors. PCR involved 60 Vbeta and 13 Jbeta primers. Libraries were prepared by immunoSEQ multiplex PCR; TCRdb keeps only in-frame clonotypes and omits some of them. Found here are about 160,000 clones, approximately 80% of them singletons; the top ten hold roughly 3.5%. Source material: PBMCs. These receptors came from a man under 40 in good health and CMV-seropositive.

This CDR3 reads CASSDGGPYQETQYF. The CDR3 region has the DNA TGCGCCAGCAGCGATGGCGGGCCGTACCAAGAGACCCAGTACTTC. The chain combines TRBV5-1 with TRBJ2-5; perhaps TRBD2 as D (5 bases). Trimming pared 4 bases from V and 0 bases from J, leaving 13 bases between. Germline V CDR1 and CDR2: SGHRS, YFSETQ. The CDR3 has 15 amino acids.

V is TRBV7-2 and J is TRBJ1-5; 7 positions match TRBD1. This CDR3 has 14 amino acids. CDR1 is SGHTA, CDR2 FQGNSA, per germline. Trimming at V came to 7 bases and at J to 6 bases, leaving 9 bases not matched to a gene. CDR3 in DNA: TGTGCCAGCAACCGACAGGGTGAAGGTCAGCCCCAGCATTTT. Translating gives CASNRQGEGQPQHF. The entire variable domain, with the rest obtained from reference TRBV7-2 and TRBJ1-5, is as follows: GAGVSQSPSNKVTEKGKDVELRCDPISGHTALYWYRQSLGQGLEFLIYFQGNSAPDKSGLPSDRFSAERTGGSVSTLTIQRTQQEDSAVYLCASNRQGEGQPQHFGDGTRLSIL.

V gene TRBV7-6 combines with J gene TRBJ2-3, with D possibly being TRBD2 (7 bases). V lost 1 base and J lost 1, with 9 bases in between. The germline CDR1 and CDR2 sequences are SGHVS and FNYEAQ. CDR3 size: 15 residues. The CDR3 nucleotides are TGTGCCAGCAGCTTAGGCGGGGGCCGCACAGATACGCAGTATTTT. It specifies CASSLGGGRTDTQYF.

V is TRBV15 and J is TRBJ1-5, with D maybe TRBD1 (5 bases). Trimming stripped 3 bases from V and 0 bases from J, with 12 bases between. Germline assignment: CDR1 LNHNV and CDR2 YYDKDF (reference sequence). The CDR3 sequence is 16 residues long. CDR3 loop: CATSSAWGRSNQPQHF. CDR3 DNA: TGTGCCACCAGCAGTGCGTGGGGCCGTAGCAATCAGCCCCAGCATTTT.

This chain uses TRBV7-2 with TRBJ1-5; D possibly corresponds to TRBD1 (6 bases). Germline values: CDR1 SGHTA, CDR2 FQGNSA. Trimming pared 6 bases from V and 6 bases from J, leaving 21 bases between. CDR3 length: 16 residues. CDR3 coding DNA: TGTGCCAGCAGATTCCGACACAGGGTCGGGGCTCAGCCCCAGCATTTT. The encoded protein is CASRFRHRVGAQPQHF.

As for this clone: The sample contains more than one DNA sequence encoding this CDR3. This chain links TRBV2 with TRBJ2-5; 7 positions match TRBD1. The CDR3 totals 15 residues. From germline, CDR1 is SNHLY and CDR2 FYNNEI. With V trimmed by 2 bases and J by 2 bases, 5 bases remained unmatched. The DNA for the CDR3 is TGTGCCAGCAGTGAAAGGGGACAGCCACAAGAGACCCAGTACTTC. Its protein is CASSERGQPQETQYF.

Written as DNA, the CDR3 is TGTGCCAGCAGTTTTCTGGGACAGGGTGGCACTGAAGCTTTCTTT. Translation: CASSFLGQGGTEAFF. The chain is built from TRBV27 and TRBJ1-1; 9 positions agree with TRBD1. The junction had 6 bases not matched to a gene; V was cut back by 3 bases and J by 4 bases. Germline lookup yields CDR1 MNHEY and CDR2 SMNVEV (reference sequence). This CDR3 spans 15 amino acids.

The chain is built from TRBV18 and TRBJ2-3; possible D gene TRBD2, 7 bases. CDR1 is KGHSH and CDR2 is LQKENI in the germline V gene. Trimming stripped 6 bases from V and 5 bases from J, with 12 bases between. The CDR3 sequence is 13 residues long. The CDR3 loop reads CASSAGEGDTQYF. The CDR3, as DNA: TGTGCCAGCTCGGCAGGGGAGGGAGATACGCAGTATTTT.

The chain recombines TRBV4-1 with TRBJ1-4; no definite D call. Trimming stripped 8 bases from V and 8 bases from J, with 15 bases between. CDR3 length: 13 residues. Per germline, CDR1 MGHRA and CDR2 YSYEKL. CDR3 protein: CASAQVVGEKLFF. CDR3 sequence (DNA): TGCGCCAGCGCTCAGGTGGTTGGAGAAAAACTGTTTTTT.

CDR3 bases: TGTGCCAGCAGTTCTGGGACAGGGCGGAACACTGAAGCTTTCTTT. The encoded protein is CASSSGTGRNTEAFF. The rearrangement uses TRBV28 and TRBJ1-1, with TRBD1 matching over 9 bases. The trim removed 4 bases at V and 1 base at J, leaving 4 bases unmatched. Germline V gives CDR1 MDHEN, CDR2 SYDVKM. The CDR3 is 15 residues long.

The chain couples TRBV4-3 to TRBJ2-5, with a possible D match to TRBD1 (6 bases). The germline V gene encodes CDR1 LGHNA and CDR2 YSLEER. CDR3 length: 15 amino acids. The ends were cut back, 3 bases at V and 2 bases at J, with 13 bases in the middle. The CDR3, as DNA: TGCGCCAGCAGCCAGGTATCAGGGGCTCAAGAGACCCAGTACTTC. It translates to CASSQVSGAQETQYF.

Points on this clone: The sample has other DNA sequences that encode this CDR3 too. The J gene is TRBJ2-1, the V gene TRBV5-1, with 11 nucleotides matching TRBD1. The CDR3 is 15 residues long. Germline CDR1 and CDR2: SGHRS and YFSETQ. V trimming: 3 bases; J trimming: 4 bases; junction bases outside the gene matches: 3. The CDR3 sequence: CASSSGTGGYNEQFF. As DNA, the CDR3 is TGCGCCAGCAGCTCGGGGACAGGGGGGTACAATGAGCAGTTCTTC.

The chain employs TRBV7-9 and TRBJ1-2, with a possible D match to TRBD1 (5 bases). V lost 1 base and J lost 5, with 8 bases in between. The CDR3 totals 13 residues. CDR1 SEHNR and CDR2 FQNEAQ come from the germline V gene (reference sequence). CDR3 nucleotide sequence: TGTGCCAGCAGCTTAGAACAGGCTTATGGCTACACCTTC. It yields the protein CASSLEQAYGYTF.

This clone was recorded only once. The chain combines TRBV30 with TRBJ2-5; D is unresolved. CDR1 and CDR2 (germline): GTSNPN, SVGIG (reference sequence). This CDR3 is 12 amino acids long. Trimming removed 0 bases at V and 3 bases at J, with 5 bases between. The CDR3 bases are TGTGCCTGGAGTGTACTCGAAGAGACCCAGTACTTC. Translated, it gives CAWSVLEETQYF.

V usage is TRBV28 and J usage is TRBJ1-4; D not resolved. V shed 11 bases and J shed 3 bases, with 13 bases lying between them. This CDR3 comprises 13 residues. Germline lookup yields CDR1 MDHEN and CDR2 SYDVKM. In DNA form, the CDR3 reads TGTGCCGCAACCCCGGGAGCTAATGAAAAACTGTTTTTT. Protein sequence: CAATPGANEKLFF.

There are a few counts of this clone. This CDR3 is CASSPLVTGGTGNTIYF. The CDR3 coding sequence is TGTGCCAGCTCACCATTAGTTACAGGGGGAACTGGAAACACCATATATTTT. The chain couples TRBV18 to TRBJ1-3, with 8 bases lining up with TRBD1. The germline V gene has CDR1 KGHSH and CDR2 LQKENI. The V gene end was trimmed by 2 bases and the J gene end by 2 bases; junction bases not matched to a gene: 8. This CDR3 comprises 17 residues. The full variable domain, rest sourced from reference TRBV18 and TRBJ1-3, is NAGVMQNPRHLVRRRGQEARLRCSPMKGHSHVYWYRQLPEEGLKFMVYLQKENIIDESGMPKERFSAEFPKEGPSILRIQQVVRGDSAAYFCASSPLVTGGTGNTIYFGEGSWLTVV.

The J gene is TRBJ2-2, the V gene TRBV10-1; 9 bases fit TRBD2. The CDR3 consists of 17 residues. CDR1 and CDR2 from the germline V gene are WNHNN and SYGVQD (reference sequence). Losses at the gene ends were 6 bases for V and 4 bases for J; bases not matched to a gene: 12. CDR3 sequence: CASSLSRGGLSTGELFF. The DNA of the CDR3 is TGCGCCAGCAGCTTATCGCGGGGGGGCCTGAGCACCGGGGAGCTGTTTTTT.